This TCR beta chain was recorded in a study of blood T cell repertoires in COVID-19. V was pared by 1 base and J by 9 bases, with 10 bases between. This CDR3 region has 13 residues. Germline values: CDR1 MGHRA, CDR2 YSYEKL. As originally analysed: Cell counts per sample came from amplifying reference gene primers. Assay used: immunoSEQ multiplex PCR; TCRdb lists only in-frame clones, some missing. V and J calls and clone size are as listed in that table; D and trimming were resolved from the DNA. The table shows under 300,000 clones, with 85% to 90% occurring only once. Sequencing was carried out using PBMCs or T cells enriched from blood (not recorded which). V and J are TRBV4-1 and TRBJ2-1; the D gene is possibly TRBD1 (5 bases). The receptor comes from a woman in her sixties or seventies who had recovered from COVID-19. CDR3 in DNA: TGCGCCAGCAGCCAAGGGGTAGGGGTTGAGCAGTTCTTC. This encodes CASSQGVGVEQFF.